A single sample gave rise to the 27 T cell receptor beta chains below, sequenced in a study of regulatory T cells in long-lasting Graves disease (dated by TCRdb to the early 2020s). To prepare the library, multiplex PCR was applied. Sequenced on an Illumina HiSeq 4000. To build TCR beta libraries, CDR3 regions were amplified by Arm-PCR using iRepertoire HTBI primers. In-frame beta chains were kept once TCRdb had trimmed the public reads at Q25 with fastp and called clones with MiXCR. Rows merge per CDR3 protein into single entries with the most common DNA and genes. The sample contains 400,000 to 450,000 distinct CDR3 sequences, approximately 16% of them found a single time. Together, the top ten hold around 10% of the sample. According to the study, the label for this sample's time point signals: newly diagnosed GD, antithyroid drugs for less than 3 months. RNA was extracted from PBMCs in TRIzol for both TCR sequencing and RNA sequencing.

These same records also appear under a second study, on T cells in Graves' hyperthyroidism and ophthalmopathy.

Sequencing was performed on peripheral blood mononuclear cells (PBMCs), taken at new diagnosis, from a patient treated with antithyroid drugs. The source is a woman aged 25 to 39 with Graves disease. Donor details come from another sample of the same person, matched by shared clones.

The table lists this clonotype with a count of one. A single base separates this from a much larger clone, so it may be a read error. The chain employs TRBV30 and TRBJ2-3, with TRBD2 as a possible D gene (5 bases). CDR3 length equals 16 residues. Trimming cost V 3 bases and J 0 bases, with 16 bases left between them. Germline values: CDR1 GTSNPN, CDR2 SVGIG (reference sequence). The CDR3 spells CAWREYSGSSTDTQYF. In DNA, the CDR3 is TGTGCCTGGAGGGAATATTCGGGAAGTAGCACAGATACGCAGTATTTT.

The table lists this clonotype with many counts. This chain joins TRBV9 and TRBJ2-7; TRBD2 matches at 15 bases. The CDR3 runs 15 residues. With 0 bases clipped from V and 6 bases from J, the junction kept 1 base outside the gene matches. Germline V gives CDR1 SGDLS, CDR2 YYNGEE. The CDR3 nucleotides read TGTGCCAGCAGCGTAGAGGGACTAGCGGGAGGCGAGCAGTACTTC. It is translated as CASSVEGLAGGEQYF.

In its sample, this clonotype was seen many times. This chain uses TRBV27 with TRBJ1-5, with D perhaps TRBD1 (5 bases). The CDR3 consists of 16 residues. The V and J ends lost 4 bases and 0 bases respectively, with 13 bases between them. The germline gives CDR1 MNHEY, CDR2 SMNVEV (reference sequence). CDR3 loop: CASSSQGDYSNQPQHF. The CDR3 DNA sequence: TGTGCCAGCAGTTCTCAGGGAGACTATAGCAATCAGCCCCAGCATTTT.

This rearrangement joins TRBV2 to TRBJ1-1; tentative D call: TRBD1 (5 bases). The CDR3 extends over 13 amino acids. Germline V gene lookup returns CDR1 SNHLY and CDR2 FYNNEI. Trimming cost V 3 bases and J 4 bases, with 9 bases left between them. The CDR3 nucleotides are TGTGCCAGCAGTGATCCCAGGGCCACTGAAGCTTTCTTT. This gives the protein CASSDPRATEAFF.

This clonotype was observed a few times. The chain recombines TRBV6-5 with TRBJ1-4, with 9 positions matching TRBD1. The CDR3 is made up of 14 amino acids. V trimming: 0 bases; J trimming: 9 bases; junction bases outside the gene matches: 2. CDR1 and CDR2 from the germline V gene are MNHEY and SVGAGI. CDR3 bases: TGTGCCAGCAGTTACTCCGGGACAGGGAAAAAACTGTTTTTT. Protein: CASSYSGTGKKLFF.

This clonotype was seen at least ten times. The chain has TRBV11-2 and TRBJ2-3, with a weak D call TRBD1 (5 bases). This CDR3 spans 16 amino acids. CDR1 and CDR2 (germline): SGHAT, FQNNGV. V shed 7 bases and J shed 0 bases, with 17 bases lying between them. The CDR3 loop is CASKKWTPASTDTQYF. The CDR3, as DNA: TGTGCCAGCAAAAAGTGGACACCAGCTAGCACAGATACGCAGTATTTT.

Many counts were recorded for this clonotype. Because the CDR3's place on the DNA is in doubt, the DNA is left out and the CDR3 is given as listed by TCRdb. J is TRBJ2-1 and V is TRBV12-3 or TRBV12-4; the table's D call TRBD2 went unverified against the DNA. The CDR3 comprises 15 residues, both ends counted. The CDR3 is CASSWGWGSGRSKFF.

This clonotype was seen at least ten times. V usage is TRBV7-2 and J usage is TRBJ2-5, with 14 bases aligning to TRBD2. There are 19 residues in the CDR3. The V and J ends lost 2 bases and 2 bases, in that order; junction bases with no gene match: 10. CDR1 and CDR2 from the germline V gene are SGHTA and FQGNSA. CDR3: CASSLRLAGGLSKQETQYF. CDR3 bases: TGTGCCAGCAGCTTAAGACTAGCGGGAGGGCTGTCCAAACAAGAGACCCAGTACTTC.

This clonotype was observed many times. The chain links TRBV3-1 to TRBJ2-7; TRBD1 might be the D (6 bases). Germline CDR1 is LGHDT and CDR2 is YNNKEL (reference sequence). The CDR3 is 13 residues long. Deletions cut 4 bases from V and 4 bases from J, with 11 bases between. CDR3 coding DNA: TGTGCCAGCAGCCGAGGACAGACGTACGAGCAGTACTTC. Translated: CASSRGQTYEQYF.

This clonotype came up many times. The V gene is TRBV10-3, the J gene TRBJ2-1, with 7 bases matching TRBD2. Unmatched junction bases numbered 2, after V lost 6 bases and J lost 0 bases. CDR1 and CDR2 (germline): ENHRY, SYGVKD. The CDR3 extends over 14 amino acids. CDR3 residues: CAISGRNSYNEQFF. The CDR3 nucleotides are TGTGCCATCAGCGGGAGGAACTCCTACAATGAGCAGTTCTTC.

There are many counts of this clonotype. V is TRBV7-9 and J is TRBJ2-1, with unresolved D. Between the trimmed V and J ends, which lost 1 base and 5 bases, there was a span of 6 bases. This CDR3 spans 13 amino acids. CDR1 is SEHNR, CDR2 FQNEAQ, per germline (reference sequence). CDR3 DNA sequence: TGTGCCAGCAGCTTAGGGGTCCACAATGAGCAGTTCTTC. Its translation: CASSLGVHNEQFF.

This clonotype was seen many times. The CDR3 reads CASSLRTSPWDEQFF. The DNA of the CDR3 is TGTGCCAGCAGCCTCCGGACTTCGCCTTGGGATGAGCAGTTCTTC. This chain links TRBV3-1 with TRBJ2-1; perhaps TRBD2 as D (5 bases). The germline V gene has CDR1 LGHDT and CDR2 YNNKEL (reference sequence). The CDR3 is 15 amino acids. The V end was cut by 4 bases, the J end by 8 bases, with 18 bases between.

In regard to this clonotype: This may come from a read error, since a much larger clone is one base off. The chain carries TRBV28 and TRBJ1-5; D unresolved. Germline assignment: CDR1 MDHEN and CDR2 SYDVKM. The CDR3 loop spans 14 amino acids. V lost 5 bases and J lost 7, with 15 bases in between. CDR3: CASSDLLSSQPQHF. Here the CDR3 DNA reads TGTGCCAGCAGTGATTTGCTCTCTTCCCAGCCCCAGCATTTT.

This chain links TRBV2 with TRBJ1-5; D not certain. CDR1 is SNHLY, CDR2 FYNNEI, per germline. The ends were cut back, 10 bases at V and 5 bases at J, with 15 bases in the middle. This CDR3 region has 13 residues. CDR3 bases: TGTGCCACTCAGAACAGTTTCTATCAGCCCCAGCATTTT. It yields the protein CATQNSFYQPQHF.

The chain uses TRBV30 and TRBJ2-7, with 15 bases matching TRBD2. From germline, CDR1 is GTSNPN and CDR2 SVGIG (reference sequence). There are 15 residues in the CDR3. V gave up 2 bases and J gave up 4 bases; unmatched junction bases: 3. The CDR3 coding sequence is TGTGCCTGGAGTCAAGGACTAGCGGGAGGGTACGAGCAGTACTTC. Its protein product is CAWSQGLAGGYEQYF.

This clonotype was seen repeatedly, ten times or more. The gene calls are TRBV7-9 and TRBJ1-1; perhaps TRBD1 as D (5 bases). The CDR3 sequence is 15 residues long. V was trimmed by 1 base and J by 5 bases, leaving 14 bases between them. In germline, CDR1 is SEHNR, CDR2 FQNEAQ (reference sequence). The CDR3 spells CASSLVEGLETEAFF. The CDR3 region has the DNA TGTGCCAGCAGCTTAGTCGAGGGGTTAGAGACTGAAGCTTTCTTT.

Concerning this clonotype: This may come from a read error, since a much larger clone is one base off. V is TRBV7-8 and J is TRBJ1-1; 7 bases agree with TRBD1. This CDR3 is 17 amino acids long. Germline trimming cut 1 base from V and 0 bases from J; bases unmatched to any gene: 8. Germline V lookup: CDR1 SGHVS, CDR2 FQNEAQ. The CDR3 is CASSLVGGSRMNTEAFF. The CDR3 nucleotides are TGTGCCAGCAGCTTAGTAGGGGGCAGTCGGATGAACACTGAAGCTTTCTTT. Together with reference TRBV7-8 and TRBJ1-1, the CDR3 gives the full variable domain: GAGVSQSPRYKVAKRGQDVALRCDPISGHVSLFWYQQALGQGPEFLTYFQNEAQLDKSGLPSDRFFAERPEGSVSTLKIQRTQQEDSAVYLCASSLVGGSRMNTEAFFGQGTRLTVV.

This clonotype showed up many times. The CDR3 region is CASSLDPRTLAREASTDTQYF. In DNA, the CDR3 is TGTGCCAGCAGCTTAGACCCCCGGACCCTTGCGAGGGAGGCTAGCACAGATACGCAGTATTTT. The rearrangement uses TRBV7-2 and TRBJ2-3, with D possibly matching TRBD2 (6 bases). The CDR3 spans 21 residues. Germline assignment: CDR1 SGHTA and CDR2 FQGNSA. Deletions cut 1 base from V and 0 bases from J, with 26 bases between.

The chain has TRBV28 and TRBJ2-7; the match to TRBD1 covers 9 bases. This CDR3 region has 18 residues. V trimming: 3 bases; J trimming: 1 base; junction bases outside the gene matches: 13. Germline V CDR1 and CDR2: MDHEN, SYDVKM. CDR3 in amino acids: CASSFGGTGFTGSYEQYF. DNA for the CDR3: TGTGCCAGCAGTTTCGGGGGGACAGGGTTTACCGGATCCTACGAGCAGTACTTC.

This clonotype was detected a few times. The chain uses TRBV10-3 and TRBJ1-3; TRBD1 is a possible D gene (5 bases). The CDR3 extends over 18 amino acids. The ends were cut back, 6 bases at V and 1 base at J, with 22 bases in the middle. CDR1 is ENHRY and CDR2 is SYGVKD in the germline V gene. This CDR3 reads CAISGRGQTSGSGNTIYF. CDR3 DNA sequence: TGTGCCATCAGCGGACGCGGACAAACGAGTGGTTCTGGAAACACCATATATTTT.

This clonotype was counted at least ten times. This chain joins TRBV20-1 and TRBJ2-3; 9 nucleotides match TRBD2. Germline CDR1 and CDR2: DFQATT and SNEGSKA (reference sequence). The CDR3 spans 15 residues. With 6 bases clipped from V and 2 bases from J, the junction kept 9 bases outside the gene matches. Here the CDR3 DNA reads TGCAGTGCGTCTAAGCGGGAGGCCCCCACAGATACGCAGTATTTT. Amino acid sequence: CSASKREAPTDTQYF.

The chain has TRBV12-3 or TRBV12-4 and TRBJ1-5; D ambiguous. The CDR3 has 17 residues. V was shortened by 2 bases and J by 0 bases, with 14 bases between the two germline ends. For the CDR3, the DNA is TGTGCCAGCAGTTTATTCGGAACCTTCCTTAGCAATCAGCCCCAGCATTTT. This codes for CASSLFGTFLSNQPQHF.

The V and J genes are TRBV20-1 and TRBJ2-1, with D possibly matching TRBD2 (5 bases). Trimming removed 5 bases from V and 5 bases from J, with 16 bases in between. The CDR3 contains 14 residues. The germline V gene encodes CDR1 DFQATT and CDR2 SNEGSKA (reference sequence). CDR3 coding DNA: TGCAGTGCTCCATCGATCCTCGGGGACAATGAGCAGTTCTTC. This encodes CSAPSILGDNEQFF.

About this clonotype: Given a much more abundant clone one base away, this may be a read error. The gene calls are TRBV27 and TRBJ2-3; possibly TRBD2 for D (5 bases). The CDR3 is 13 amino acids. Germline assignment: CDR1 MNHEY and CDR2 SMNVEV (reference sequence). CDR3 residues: CASSLVRNGEWFF. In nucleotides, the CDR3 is TGTGCCAGCAGTTTAGTACGAAATGGGGAGTGGTTCTTC.

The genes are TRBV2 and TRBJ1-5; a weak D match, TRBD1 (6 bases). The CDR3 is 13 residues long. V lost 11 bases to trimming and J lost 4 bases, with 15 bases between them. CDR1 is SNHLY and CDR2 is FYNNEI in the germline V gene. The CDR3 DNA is TGTGCCCGGGGGGGGCAAGGGAATCAGCCCCAGCATTTT. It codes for CARGGQGNQPQHF.

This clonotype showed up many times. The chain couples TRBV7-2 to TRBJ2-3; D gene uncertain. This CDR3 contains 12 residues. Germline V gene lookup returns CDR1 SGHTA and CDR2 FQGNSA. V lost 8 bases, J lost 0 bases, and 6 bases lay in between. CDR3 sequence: CASSTSTDTQYF. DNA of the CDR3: TGTGCCAGCTCAACGAGCACAGATACGCAGTATTTT.

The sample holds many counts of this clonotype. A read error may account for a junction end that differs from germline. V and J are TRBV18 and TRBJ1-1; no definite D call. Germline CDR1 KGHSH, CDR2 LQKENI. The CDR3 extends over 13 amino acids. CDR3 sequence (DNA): TGTGCCAGCTCACCAATTGGGAACGCTGAAGCTTTCTTT. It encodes CASSPIGNAEAFF.